Below, one T cell receptor (beta chain) is given with its context. Its matching antigen is unknown. These data originate in a study of cytomegalovirus exposure and HLA in healthy donors. Study-level results: In a later analysis, 15,000 to 20,000 TCR beta sequences were associated with HLA alleles at 0.05 false discovery rate. Certain indistinguishable V segments, among them TRBV6-2 and TRBV6-3, were excluded. Sequencing depth across donors, presence/absence analyses assumed, was roughly uniform.

Healthy donors of bone marrow made up the group. 60 Vbeta and 13 Jbeta primers were used in PCR. The repertoire was sequenced with immunoSEQ multiplex PCR; TCRdb's copy has only in-frame clones and lacks some. The sample lists some 160,000 clones; around 80% were seen once. Germline CDR1 SGHNT, CDR2 YYREEE (reference sequence). J was trimmed by 7 bases and V by 4 bases; bases with no gene match: 13. There are 15 residues in the CDR3. The source of this sequence is a woman aged 18-30 years in good health and CMV-seronegative. The gene calls are TRBV5-4 and TRBJ2-5; 7 nucleotides align to TRBD1. Sequencing used PBMCs. The CDR3: CASSPGTAQRGTQYF. For the CDR3, the DNA is TGTGCCAGCAGCCCAGGGACAGCGCAAAGAGGGACCCAGTACTTC.